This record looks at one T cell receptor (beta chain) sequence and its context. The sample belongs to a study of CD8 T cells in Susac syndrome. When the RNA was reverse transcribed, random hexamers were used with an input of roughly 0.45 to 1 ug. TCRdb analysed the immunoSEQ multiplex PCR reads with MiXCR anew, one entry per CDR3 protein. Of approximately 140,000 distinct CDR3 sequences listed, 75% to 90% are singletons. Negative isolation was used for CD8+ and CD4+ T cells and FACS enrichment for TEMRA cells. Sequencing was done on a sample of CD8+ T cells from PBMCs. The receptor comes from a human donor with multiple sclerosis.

The CDR3: CASKSLAEPSEQFF. The DNA of the CDR3 is TGTGCCAGTAAGTCGCTAGCGGAGCCCAGTGAGCAGTTCTTC. This chain connects TRBV19 to TRBJ2-1; 7 bases line up with TRBD2. Germline V lookup: CDR1 LNHDA, CDR2 SQIVND (reference sequence). CDR3 length: 14 amino acids. Trimming cost V 7 bases and J 9 bases; bases outside gene matches: 12.